This T cell receptor beta chain was sequenced for a study of T cells in narcolepsy. The study's findings and limits: In some patient and control memory CD4+ samples, autoreactive clones were absent.

Profiling relied on immunoSEQ multiplex PCR, and the TCRdb table lists in-frame clones only, not all of them. The profile shows tens of thousands of clones, roughly nine tenths of them singletons. On this clone: The antigen remains unidentified.

The CDR3 sequence is 18 residues long. CDR1 is SGHDT and CDR2 is YYEEEE in the germline V gene. V gave up 4 bases and J gave up 0 bases, with 19 bases separating them. V is TRBV5-6 and J is TRBJ1-4; D uncertain. The sequence was collected from a human donor with narcolepsy. Sequenced input: CD45RA- memory CD4+ T cells from PBMCs. The CDR3 DNA sequence: TGTGCCAGCAGCAACGACCAACAGCTACCCCCAACTAATGAAAAACTGTTTTTT. Protein sequence: CASSNDQQLPPTNEKLFF.